These 18 T cell receptor beta chains share one sample of origin, sequenced in a study of blood T cell repertoires in COVID-19. Clones were read by immunoSEQ multiplex PCR, and TCRdb kept only the in-frame ones, dropping some. The table includes around 270,000 clones, around 83% detected once. Source material: peripheral blood. The receptors originated from a woman aged 40 to 50 who had recovered from COVID-19.

This chain joins TRBV7-9 and TRBJ1-2, with 8 bases that match TRBD1. Trimming cost V 5 bases and J 3 bases; bases outside gene matches: 8. The CDR3 is 15 residues long. Germline V gene data show CDR1 as SEHNR and CDR2 as FQNEAQ (reference sequence). CDR3 loop: CASSARTGGDYGYTF. The CDR3 DNA follows: TGTGCCAGCAGCGCCCGAACAGGGGGAGACTATGGCTACACCTTC.

This chain links TRBV7-2 with TRBJ1-1; D gene uncertain. The ends were cut back, 1 base at V and 5 bases at J, with 11 bases in the middle. There are 14 residues in the CDR3. Germline V gene lookup returns CDR1 SGHTA and CDR2 FQGNSA. The CDR3 is CASSLVWGGTEAFF. As DNA, the CDR3 is TGTGCCAGCAGCTTAGTGTGGGGAGGAACTGAAGCTTTCTTT. Based on the CDR3 plus reference TRBV7-2 and TRBJ1-1, the full variable domain is GAGVSQSPSNKVTEKGKDVELRCDPISGHTALYWYRQSLGQGLEFLIYFQGNSAPDKSGLPSDRFSAERTGGSVSTLTIQRTQQEDSAVYLCASSLVWGGTEAFFGQGTRLTVV.

V gene TRBV29-1 combines with J gene TRBJ2-7; D is perhaps TRBD1 (5 bases). The CDR3 consists of 12 residues. V lost 2 bases, J lost 4 bases, and 9 bases lay in between. In germline, CDR1 is SQVTM, CDR2 ANQGSEA. The CDR3 DNA sequence: TGCAGCGTTGAAAGTGGACATTACGAGCAGTACTTC. This sequence encodes CSVESGHYEQYF.

The CDR3 protein is CATSNPKRVMNTEAFF. The DNA of the CDR3 is TGTGCCACCAGCAACCCGAAGAGGGTAATGAACACTGAAGCTTTCTTT. The chain employs TRBV15 and TRBJ1-1; D uncertain. The CDR3 length is 16 residues. CDR1 and CDR2 from the germline V gene are LNHNV and YYDKDF (reference sequence). V lost 4 bases, J lost 0 bases, and 15 bases lay in between.

The V and J genes are TRBV18 and TRBJ2-1; TRBD1 aligns across 8 bases. Trimming took 1 base from V and 4 from J; bases not matched to a gene: 3. The CDR3 spans 15 residues. The germline gives CDR1 KGHSH, CDR2 LQKENI. The CDR3 sequence: CASSPLGQDYNEQFF. As DNA, the CDR3 is TGTGCCAGCTCACCACTGGGACAGGATTACAATGAGCAGTTCTTC.

This rearrangement joins TRBV9 to TRBJ2-1, with TRBD1 as a possible D gene (6 bases). The V gene's germline CDR1 is SGDLS and CDR2 YYNGEE. The CDR3 runs to 15 residues. The V gene lost 1 base and the J gene lost 5 bases, with 13 bases spanning the gap. This CDR3 is CASSVNGQRNNEQFF. The DNA for the CDR3 is TGTGCCAGCAGCGTAAACGGACAGCGGAACAATGAGCAGTTCTTC.

This clone occurred many times. The chain links TRBV6-1 to TRBJ2-7; D might be TRBD2 (5 bases). V was cut by 2 bases and J by 2 bases, with 16 bases left in between. The CDR3 runs to 16 residues. CDR1 and CDR2 from the germline V gene are MNHNS and SASEGT. CDR3 loop: CASSESNRPGTYEQYF. The CDR3 DNA is TGTGCCAGCAGTGAAAGTAATCGACCGGGGACCTACGAGCAGTACTTC.

This clone came up once. The V gene is TRBV5-4, the J gene TRBJ2-1; D unclear. Germline CDR1 is SGHNT and CDR2 is YYREEE (reference sequence). The V gene lost 3 bases and the J gene lost 8 bases, with 18 bases spanning the gap. There are 15 residues in the CDR3. The DNA of the CDR3 is TGTGCCAGCAGCTCCGCCAGACCCCCCACAGATGAGCAGTTCTTC. Protein sequence: CASSSARPPTDEQFF. Complete variable domain (other parts from reference TRBV5-4 and TRBJ2-1): ETGVTQSPTHLIKTRGQQVTLRCSSQSGHNTVSWYQQALGQGPQFIFQYYREEENGRGNFPPRFSGLQFPNYSSELNVNALELDDSALYLCASSSARPPTDEQFFGPGTRLTVL.

There are a few counts of this clone. The rearrangement uses TRBV5-1 and TRBJ2-3; 9 positions agree with TRBD2. CDR3 length: 15 residues. The germline CDR1 and CDR2 sequences are SGHRS and YFSETQ. Losses at the gene ends were 2 bases for V and 4 bases for J; bases not matched to a gene: 5. CDR3 DNA: TGCGCCAGCAGCTTTCGCGGGGGGGCCTCAGATACGCAGTATTTT. Translated: CASSFRGGASDTQYF. The whole variable domain, filled in from reference TRBV5-1 and TRBJ2-3, reads KAGVTQTPRYLIKTRGQQVTLSCSPISGHRSVSWYQQTPGQGLQFLFEYFSETQRNKGNFPGRFSGRQFSNSRSEMNVSTLELGDSALYLCASSFRGGASDTQYFGPGTRLTVL.

V is TRBV28 and J is TRBJ1-2; D is possibly TRBD1 (6 bases). This CDR3 spans 12 amino acids. Looked up from germline, CDR1 is MDHEN and CDR2 is SYDVKM. With 7 bases removed from V and 7 bases from J, the gap between germline ends came to 13 bases. The DNA for the CDR3 is TGTGCCAGCATAGGTCCAGGGGTTGGCTACACCTTC. It specifies CASIGPGVGYTF.

The chain employs TRBV6-1 and TRBJ2-1; 14 bases fit TRBD2. The V segment lost 4 bases and the J segment 6 bases; nucleotides outside the gene matches: 8. CDR1 MNHNS and CDR2 SASEGT come from the germline V gene. This CDR3 comprises 17 residues. This CDR3 reads CASSARLAGGATNEQFF. Written as DNA, the CDR3 is TGTGCCAGCAGTGCCCGACTAGCGGGGGGGGCGACCAATGAGCAGTTCTTC.

This clone was observed a few times. The V call is TRBV27, the J call TRBJ2-3, with D perhaps TRBD2 (6 bases). The V and J ends lost 5 bases and 5 bases respectively, with 17 bases between them. CDR3 length equals 15 residues. Germline V gives CDR1 MNHEY, CDR2 SMNVEV (reference sequence). Written as DNA, the CDR3 is TGTGCCAGCAGTGTACTGGGACTCTTGGGAGATACGCAGTATTTT. This translates into CASSVLGLLGDTQYF.

V gene TRBV18 combines with J gene TRBJ2-3; D is ambiguous. Trimming stripped 2 bases from V and 0 bases from J, with 3 bases between. This CDR3 is built from 13 residues. Germline V gene lookup returns CDR1 KGHSH and CDR2 LQKENI. The CDR3 is CASSPLSTDTQYF. CDR3 in DNA: TGTGCCAGCTCACCATTAAGCACAGATACGCAGTATTTT.

V and J are TRBV28 and TRBJ2-7, with D perhaps TRBD1 (5 bases). CDR3 size: 15 residues. The germline V gene has CDR1 MDHEN and CDR2 SYDVKM. Trimming cost V 2 bases and J 3 bases, with 14 bases left between them. In nucleotides, the CDR3 is TGTGCCAGCAGTTTAGGGGCCCCGGGCCTCTACGAGCAGTACTTC. Its protein product is CASSLGAPGLYEQYF. The complete variable domain, with remaining parts taken from reference TRBV28 and TRBJ2-7, reads DVKVTQSSRYLVKRTGEKVFLECVQDMDHENMFWYRQDPGLGLRLIYFSYDVKMKEKGDIPEGYSVSREKKERFSLILESASTNQTSMYLCASSLGAPGLYEQYFGPGTRLTVT.

The chain carries TRBV7-3 and TRBJ1-1, with TRBD1 as a possible D gene (5 bases). This CDR3 has 13 amino acids. V was cut by 6 bases and J by 1 base, with 9 bases left in between. The germline V gene has CDR1 SGHTA and CDR2 FQGTGA. CDR3 sequence (DNA): TGTGCCAGCAGTGCAGGGTGGAACACTGAAGCTTTCTTT. This sequence encodes CASSAGWNTEAFF.

The J gene is TRBJ1-6, the V gene TRBV9; D ambiguous. The length of the CDR3 is 15 residues. In germline, CDR1 is SGDLS, CDR2 YYNGEE. V was clipped by 0 bases and J by 8 bases, with 12 bases between them. The CDR3 DNA sequence: TGTGCCAGCAGCGTAGGGGCTAGCCTTGATTCACCCCTCCACTTT. The encoded protein is CASSVGASLDSPLHF.

The chain has TRBV30 and TRBJ2-7; TRBD2 agrees at 9 bases. The CDR3 has 16 residues. J gave up 4 bases and V 3 bases, and 13 bases lay outside the gene matches. The germline V gene encodes CDR1 GTSNPN and CDR2 SVGIG (reference sequence). This CDR3 reads CAWSDTNGAGGYEQYF. The DNA of the CDR3 is TGTGCCTGGAGCGACACCAACGGAGCGGGGGGTTACGAGCAGTACTTC.

The chain couples TRBV3-1 (or the pseudogene TRBV3-2) to TRBJ1-2, with no clear D. Germline assignment: CDR1 LGHDT and CDR2 YNNKEL (reference sequence). The CDR3 length is 13 residues. The V gene lost 0 bases and the J gene lost 4 bases, with 6 bases spanning the gap. CDR3 coding DNA: TGTGCCAGCAGCCAAGATGGCCTCTATGGCTACACCTTC. Protein sequence: CASSQDGLYGYTF.